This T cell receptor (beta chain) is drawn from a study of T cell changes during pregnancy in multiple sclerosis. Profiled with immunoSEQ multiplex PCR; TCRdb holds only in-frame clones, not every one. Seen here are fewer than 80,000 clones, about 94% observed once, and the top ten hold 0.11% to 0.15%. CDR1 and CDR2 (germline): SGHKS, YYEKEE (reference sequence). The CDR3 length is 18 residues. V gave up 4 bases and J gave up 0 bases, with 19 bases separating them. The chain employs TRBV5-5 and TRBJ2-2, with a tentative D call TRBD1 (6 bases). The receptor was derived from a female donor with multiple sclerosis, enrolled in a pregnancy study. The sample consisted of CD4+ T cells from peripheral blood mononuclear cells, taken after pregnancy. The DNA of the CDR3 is TGTGCCAGCAGCATCCGGGACACATCCCGCGCGAACACCGGGGAGCTGTTTTTT. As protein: CASSIRDTSRANTGELFF.